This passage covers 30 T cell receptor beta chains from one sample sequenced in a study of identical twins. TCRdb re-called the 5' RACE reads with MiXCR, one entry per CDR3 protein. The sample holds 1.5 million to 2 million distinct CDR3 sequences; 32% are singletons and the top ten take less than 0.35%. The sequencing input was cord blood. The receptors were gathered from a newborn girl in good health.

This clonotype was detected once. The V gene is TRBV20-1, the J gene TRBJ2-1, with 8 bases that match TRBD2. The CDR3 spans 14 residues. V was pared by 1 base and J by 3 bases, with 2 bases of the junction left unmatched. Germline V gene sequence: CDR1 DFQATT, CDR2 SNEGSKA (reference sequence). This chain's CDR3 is CSARGTSIYNEQFF. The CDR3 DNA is TGCAGTGCTAGAGGGACTAGCATCTACAATGAGCAGTTCTTC.

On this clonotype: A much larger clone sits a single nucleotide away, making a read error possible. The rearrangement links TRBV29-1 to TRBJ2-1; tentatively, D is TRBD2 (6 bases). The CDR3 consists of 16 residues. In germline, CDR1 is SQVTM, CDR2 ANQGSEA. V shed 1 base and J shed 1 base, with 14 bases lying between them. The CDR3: CSVEVRGEASYNEQFF. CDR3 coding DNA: TGCAGCGTTGAAGTGAGAGGGGAGGCGTCCTACAATGAGCAGTTCTTC.

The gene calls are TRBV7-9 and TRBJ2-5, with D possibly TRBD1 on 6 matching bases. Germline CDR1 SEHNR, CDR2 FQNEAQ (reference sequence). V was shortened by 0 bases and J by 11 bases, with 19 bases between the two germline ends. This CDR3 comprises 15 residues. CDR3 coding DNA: TGTGCCAGCAGCTTAGCAAAGGGGGTCGGAGGTGAGCAGTACTTC. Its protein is CASSLAKGVGGEQYF. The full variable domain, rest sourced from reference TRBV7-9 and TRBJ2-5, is DTGVSQNPRHKITKRGQNVTFRCDPISEHNRLYWYRQTLGQGPEFLTYFQNEAQLEKSRLLSDRFSAERPKGSFSTLEIQRTEQGDSAMYLCASSLAKGVGGEQYFGPGTRLLVL.

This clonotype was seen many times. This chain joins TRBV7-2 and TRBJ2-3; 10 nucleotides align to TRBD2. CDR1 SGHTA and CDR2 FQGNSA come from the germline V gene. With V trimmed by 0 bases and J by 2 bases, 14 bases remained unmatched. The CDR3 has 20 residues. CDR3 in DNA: TGTGCCAGCAGCTTAGCGAGTCGGTTTTGGACTAGCGGCCCCACAGATACGCAGTATTTT. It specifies CASSLASRFWTSGPTDTQYF.

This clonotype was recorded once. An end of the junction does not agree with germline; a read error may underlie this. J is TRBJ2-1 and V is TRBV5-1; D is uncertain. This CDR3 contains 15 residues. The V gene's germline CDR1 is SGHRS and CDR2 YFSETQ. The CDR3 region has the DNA TGCGCCTGCAGCTTTATCGCGGAATCATACAATGAGCAGTTCTTC. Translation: CACSFIAESYNEQFF.

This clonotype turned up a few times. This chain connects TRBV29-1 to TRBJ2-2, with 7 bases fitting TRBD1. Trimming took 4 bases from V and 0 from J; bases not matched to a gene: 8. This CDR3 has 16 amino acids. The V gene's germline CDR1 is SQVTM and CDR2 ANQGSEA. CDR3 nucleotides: TGCAGCGTTGGAAGGGGGCAGGGGGCGAACACCGGGGAGCTGTTTTTT. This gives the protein CSVGRGQGANTGELFF.

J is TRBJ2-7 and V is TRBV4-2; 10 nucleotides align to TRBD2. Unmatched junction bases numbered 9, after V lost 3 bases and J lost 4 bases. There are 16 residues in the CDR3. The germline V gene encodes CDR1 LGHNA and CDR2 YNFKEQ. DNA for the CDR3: TGTGCCAGCAGCCAGGCCGGGACTAGCGTGCAGTACGAGCAGTACTTC. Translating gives CASSQAGTSVQYEQYF.

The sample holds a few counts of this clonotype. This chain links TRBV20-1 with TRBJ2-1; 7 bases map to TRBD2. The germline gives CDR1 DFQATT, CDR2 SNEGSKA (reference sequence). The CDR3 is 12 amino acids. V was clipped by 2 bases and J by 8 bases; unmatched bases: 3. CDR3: CSARLLADEQFF. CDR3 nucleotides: TGCAGTGCTAGACTTCTAGCGGATGAGCAGTTCTTC.

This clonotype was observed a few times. CDR3 nucleotides: TGCAGCGTTGAAGAATCTAGCTACTACAATGAGCAGTTCTTC. Its protein is CSVEESSYYNEQFF. V is TRBV29-1 and J is TRBJ2-1, with D possibly matching TRBD2 (5 bases). The germline V gene has CDR1 SQVTM and CDR2 ANQGSEA. V was shortened by 0 bases and J by 3 bases, with 9 bases between the two germline ends. This CDR3 region has 14 residues.

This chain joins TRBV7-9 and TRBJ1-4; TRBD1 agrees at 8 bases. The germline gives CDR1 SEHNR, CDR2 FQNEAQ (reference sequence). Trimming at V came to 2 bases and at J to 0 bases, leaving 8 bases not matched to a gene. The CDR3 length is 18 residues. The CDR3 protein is CASSLFPGGDPTNEKLFF. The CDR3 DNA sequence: TGTGCCAGCAGCTTATTCCCAGGGGGCGACCCAACTAATGAAAAACTGTTTTTT.

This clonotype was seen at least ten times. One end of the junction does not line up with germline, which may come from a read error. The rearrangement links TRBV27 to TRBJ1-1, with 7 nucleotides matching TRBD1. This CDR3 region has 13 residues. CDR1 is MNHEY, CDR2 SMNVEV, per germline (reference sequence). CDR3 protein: CASSLYRGTEAFF. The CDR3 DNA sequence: TGCGCCAGCAGCTTGTACAGGGGCACTGAAGCTTTCTTT.

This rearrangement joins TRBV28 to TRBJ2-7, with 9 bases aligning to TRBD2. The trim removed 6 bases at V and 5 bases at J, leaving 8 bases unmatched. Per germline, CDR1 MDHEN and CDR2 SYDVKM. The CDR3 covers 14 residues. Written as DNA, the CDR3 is TGTGCCAGCAGCTCACCTGGCGGGAGGGACGAGCAGTACTTC. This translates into CASSSPGGRDEQYF.

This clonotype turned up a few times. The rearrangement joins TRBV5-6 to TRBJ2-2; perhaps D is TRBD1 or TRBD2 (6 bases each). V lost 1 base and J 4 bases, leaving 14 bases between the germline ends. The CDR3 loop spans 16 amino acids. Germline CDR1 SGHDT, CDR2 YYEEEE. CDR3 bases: TGTGCCAGCAGCTTGCTTGGGGGGCTGAGCACCGGGGAGCTGTTTTTT. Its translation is CASSLLGGLSTGELFF.

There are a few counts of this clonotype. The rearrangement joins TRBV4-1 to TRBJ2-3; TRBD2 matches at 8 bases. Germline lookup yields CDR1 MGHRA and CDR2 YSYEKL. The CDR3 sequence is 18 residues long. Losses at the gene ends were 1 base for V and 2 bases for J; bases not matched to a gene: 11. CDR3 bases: TGCGCCAGCAGCCAAGCTATGGGGGTAGCGGGGCCCACAGATACGCAGTATTTT. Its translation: CASSQAMGVAGPTDTQYF.

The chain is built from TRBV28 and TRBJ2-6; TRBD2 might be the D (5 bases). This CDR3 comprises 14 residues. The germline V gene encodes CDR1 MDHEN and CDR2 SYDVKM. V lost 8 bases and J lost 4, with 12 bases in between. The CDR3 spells CASCIWRGANVLTF. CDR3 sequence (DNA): TGTGCCAGCTGCATTTGGAGGGGGGCCAACGTCCTGACTTTC.

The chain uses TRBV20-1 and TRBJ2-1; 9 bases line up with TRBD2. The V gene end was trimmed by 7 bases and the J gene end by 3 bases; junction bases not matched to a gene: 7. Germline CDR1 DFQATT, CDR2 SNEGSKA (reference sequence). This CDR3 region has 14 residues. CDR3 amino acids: CSDRGLAGYNEQFF. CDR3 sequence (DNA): TGCAGTGACAGGGGACTAGCAGGCTACAATGAGCAGTTCTTC.

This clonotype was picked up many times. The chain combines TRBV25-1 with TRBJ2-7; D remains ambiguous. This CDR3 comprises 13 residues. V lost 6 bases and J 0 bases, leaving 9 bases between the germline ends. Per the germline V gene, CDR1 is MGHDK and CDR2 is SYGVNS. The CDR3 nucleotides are TGTGCCAGCAGGTACAGAAGCTCCTACGAGCAGTACTTC. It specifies CASRYRSSYEQYF.

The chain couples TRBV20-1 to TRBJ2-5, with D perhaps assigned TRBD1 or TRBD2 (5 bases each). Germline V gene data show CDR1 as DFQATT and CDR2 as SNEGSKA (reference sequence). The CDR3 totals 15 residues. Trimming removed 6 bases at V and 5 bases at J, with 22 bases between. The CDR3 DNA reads TGCAGTGCCAGCCCCTCCCGGGGCCTTCAGGAGACCCAGTACTTC. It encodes CSASPSRGLQETQYF.

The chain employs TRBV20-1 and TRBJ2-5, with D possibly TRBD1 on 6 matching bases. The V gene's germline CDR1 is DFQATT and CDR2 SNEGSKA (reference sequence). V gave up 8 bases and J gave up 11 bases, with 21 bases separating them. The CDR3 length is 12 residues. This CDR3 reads CSLRMIGQQQYF. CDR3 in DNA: TGCAGTTTAAGGATGATTGGACAGCAGCAGTACTTC.

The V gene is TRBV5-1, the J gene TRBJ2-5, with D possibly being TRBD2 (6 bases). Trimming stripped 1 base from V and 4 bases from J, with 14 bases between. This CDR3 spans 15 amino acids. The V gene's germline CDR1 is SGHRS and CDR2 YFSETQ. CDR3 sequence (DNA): TGCGCCAGCAGCTTGAGAGGAGGGATGCGAGAGACCCAGTACTTC. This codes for CASSLRGGMRETQYF.

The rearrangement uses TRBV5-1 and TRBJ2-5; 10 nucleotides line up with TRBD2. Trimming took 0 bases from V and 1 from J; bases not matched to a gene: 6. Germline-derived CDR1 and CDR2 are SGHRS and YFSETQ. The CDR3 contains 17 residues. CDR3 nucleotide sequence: TGCGCCAGCAGCTTGGCCCCAGCGGGAGGGGGCCAAGAGACCCAGTACTTC. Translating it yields CASSLAPAGGGQETQYF. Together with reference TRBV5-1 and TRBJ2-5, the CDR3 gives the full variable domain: KAGVTQTPRYLIKTRGQQVTLSCSPISGHRSVSWYQQTPGQGLQFLFEYFSETQRNKGNFPGRFSGRQFSNSRSEMNVSTLELGDSALYLCASSLAPAGGGQETQYFGPGTRLLVL.

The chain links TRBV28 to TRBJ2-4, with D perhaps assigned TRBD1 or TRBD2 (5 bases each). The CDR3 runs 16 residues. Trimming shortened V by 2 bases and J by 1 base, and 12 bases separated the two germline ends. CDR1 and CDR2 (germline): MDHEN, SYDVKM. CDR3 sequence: CASSLRGDVAKNIQYF. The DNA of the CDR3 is TGTGCCAGCAGTTTAAGAGGGGATGTCGCCAAAAACATTCAGTACTTC.

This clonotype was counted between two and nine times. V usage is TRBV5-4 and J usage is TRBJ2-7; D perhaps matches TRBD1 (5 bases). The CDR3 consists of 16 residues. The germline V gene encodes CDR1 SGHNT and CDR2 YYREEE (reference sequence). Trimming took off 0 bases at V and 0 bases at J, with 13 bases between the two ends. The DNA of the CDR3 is TGTGCCAGCAGCTTGGACGGGCGACAGAGCTCCTACGAGCAGTACTTC. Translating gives CASSLDGRQSSYEQYF.

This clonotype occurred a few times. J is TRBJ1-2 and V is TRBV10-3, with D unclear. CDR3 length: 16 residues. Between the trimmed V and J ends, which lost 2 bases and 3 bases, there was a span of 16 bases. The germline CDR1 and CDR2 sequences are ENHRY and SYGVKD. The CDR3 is CAISERPDNPHYGYTF. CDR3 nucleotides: TGTGCCATCAGTGAGCGGCCCGATAACCCCCACTATGGCTACACCTTC.

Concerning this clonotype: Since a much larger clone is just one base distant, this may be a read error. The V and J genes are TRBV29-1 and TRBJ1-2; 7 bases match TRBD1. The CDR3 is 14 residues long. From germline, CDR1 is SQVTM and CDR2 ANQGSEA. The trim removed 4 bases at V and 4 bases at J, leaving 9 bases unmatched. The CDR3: CSVGGTDHPYGYTF. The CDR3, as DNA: TGCAGCGTTGGAGGGACAGATCATCCCTATGGCTACACCTTC.

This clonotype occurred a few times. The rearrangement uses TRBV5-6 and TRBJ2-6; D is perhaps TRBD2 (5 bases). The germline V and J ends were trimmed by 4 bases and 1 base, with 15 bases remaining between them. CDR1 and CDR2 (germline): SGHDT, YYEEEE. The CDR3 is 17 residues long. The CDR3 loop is CASSPQVSGSGANVLTF. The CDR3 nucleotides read TGTGCCAGCAGCCCCCAGGTGTCGGGATCTGGGGCCAACGTCCTGACTTTC.

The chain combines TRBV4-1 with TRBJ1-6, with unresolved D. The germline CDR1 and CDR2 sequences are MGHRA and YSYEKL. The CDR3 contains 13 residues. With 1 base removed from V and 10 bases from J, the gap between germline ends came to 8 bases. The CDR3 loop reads CASSQGSGSPLHF. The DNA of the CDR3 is TGCGCCAGCAGCCAAGGTTCGGGGTCACCCCTCCACTTT.

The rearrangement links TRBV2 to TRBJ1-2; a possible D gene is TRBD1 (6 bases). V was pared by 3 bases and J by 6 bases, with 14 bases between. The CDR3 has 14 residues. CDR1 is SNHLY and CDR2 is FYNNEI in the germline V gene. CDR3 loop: CASSDGRGNDGYTF. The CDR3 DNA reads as TGTGCCAGCAGTGACGGCAGGGGAAACGATGGCTACACCTTC.

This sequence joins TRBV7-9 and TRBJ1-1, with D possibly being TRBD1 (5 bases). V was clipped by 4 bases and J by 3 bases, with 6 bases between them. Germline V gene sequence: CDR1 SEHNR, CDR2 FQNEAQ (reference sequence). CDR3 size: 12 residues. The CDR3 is CASSYRYTEAFF. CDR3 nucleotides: TGTGCCAGCAGCTACAGGTACACTGAAGCTTTCTTT.

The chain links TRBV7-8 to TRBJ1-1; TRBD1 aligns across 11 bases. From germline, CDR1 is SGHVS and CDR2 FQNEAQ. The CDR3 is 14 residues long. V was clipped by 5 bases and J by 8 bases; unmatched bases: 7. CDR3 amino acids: CASSARTGGAEAFF. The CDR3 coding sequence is TGTGCCAGCAGCGCCCGGACAGGGGGCGCCGAAGCTTTCTTT.